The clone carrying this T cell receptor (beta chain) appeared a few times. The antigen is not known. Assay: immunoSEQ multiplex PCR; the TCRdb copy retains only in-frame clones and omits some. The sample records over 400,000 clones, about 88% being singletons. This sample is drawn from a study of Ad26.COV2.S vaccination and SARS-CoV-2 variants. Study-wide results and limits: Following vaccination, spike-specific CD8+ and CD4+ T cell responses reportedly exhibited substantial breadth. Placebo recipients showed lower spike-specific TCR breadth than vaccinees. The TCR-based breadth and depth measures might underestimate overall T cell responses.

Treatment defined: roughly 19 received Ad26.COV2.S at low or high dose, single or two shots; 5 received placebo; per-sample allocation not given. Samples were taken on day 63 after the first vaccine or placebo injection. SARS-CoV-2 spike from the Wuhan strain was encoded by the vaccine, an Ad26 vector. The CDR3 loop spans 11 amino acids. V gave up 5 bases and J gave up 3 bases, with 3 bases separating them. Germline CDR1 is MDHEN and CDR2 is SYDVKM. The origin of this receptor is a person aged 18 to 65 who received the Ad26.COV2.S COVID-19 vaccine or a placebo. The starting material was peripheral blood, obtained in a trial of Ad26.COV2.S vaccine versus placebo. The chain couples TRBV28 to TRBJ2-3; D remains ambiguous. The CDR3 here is CASSRTDTQYF. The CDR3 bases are TGTGCCAGCAGTCGAACAGATACGCAGTATTTT.